This T cell receptor beta chain is from a study of siplizumab effects on memory and regulatory T cells. CDR3 size: 14 residues. Per the germline V gene, CDR1 is SNHLY and CDR2 is FYNNEI. Trimming took off 3 bases at V and 2 bases at J, with 10 bases between the two ends. This table comes from immunoSEQ multiplex PCR, and its TCRdb copy is limited to in-frame clones, with some not included. This sample has 95,000 to 100,000 clones; 80% to 95% occur once, and the top ten carry more than 10%. The sequence was collected from a human donor in good health. Input material: non-Treg CD4+ T cells sorted from blood. This chain links TRBV2 with TRBJ1-1; D is unclear. The CDR3 region is CASSDIGPNTEAFF. The CDR3 DNA sequence: TGTGCCAGCAGTGACATCGGGCCAAACACTGAAGCTTTCTTT.